The 22 T cell receptor beta chains below come from one sample, sequenced in a study of T cells in Graves' hyperthyroidism and ophthalmopathy. It was RNA transcripts that yielded the amplified TCR beta CDR3 regions. TCR CDR3 underwent first-round RT-PCR with the HTBI primer set. TCRdb re-derived calls from the multiplex PCR reads in MiXCR, one entry per CDR3 protein. The table shows around 560,000 distinct CDR3 sequences, with approximately 15% occurring only once. The sample was blood. These receptors were obtained from a woman aged 18 to 35 with Graves' hyperthyroidism.

This clonotype showed up many times. This chain links TRBV7-9 with TRBJ2-5; 9 bases match TRBD2. Germline V lookup: CDR1 SEHNR, CDR2 FQNEAQ (reference sequence). CDR3 size: 14 residues. V lost 5 bases and J lost 5; bases outside the gene matches: 6. The CDR3 spells CASSPGLAGETQYF. The CDR3 DNA reads as TGTGCCAGCAGCCCGGGACTAGCTGGCGAGACCCAGTACTTC.

This clonotype occurred many times. J is TRBJ2-7 and V is TRBV12-3 or TRBV12-4, with D tentatively TRBD1 (8 bases). This CDR3 comprises 16 residues. Trimming removed 6 bases from V and 4 bases from J, with 22 bases in between. As DNA, the CDR3 is TGTGCCAGCAGCCACCAGACAGGGGCTAGCGGTTACGAGCAGTACTTC. It is translated as CASSHQTGASGYEQYF.

This clonotype turned up a few times. The chain recombines TRBV15 with TRBJ1-2; 8 bases map to TRBD1. The CDR3 is 15 residues long. The germline V gene encodes CDR1 LNHNV and CDR2 YYDKDF (reference sequence). The V and J ends lost 0 bases and 4 bases, in that order; junction bases with no gene match: 4. CDR3: CATSRDWTGSYGYTF. DNA for the CDR3: TGTGCCACCAGCAGAGATTGGACAGGGAGCTATGGCTACACCTTC. The full variable domain, its missing parts supplied by reference TRBV15 and TRBJ1-2, is DAMVIQNPRYQVTQFGKPVTLSCSQTLNHNVMYWYQQKSSQAPKLLFHYYDKDFNNEADTPDNFQSRRPNTSFCFLDIRSPGLGDTAMYLCATSRDWTGSYGYTFGSGTRLTVV.

The gene calls are TRBV11-2 and TRBJ1-2; D call uncertain. V lost 3 bases and J 4 bases, leaving 15 bases between the germline ends. This CDR3 has 15 residues. CDR1 SGHAT and CDR2 FQNNGV come from the germline V gene. In nucleotides, the CDR3 is TGTGCCAGCAGCTTTATACCTACAGCTGTCTATGGCTACACCTTC. Residues: CASSFIPTAVYGYTF.

The chain links TRBV15 to TRBJ2-2; D gene unclear. With 4 bases removed from V and 7 bases from J, the gap between germline ends came to 10 bases. CDR3 length: 13 amino acids. The germline CDR1 and CDR2 sequences are LNHNV and YYDKDF (reference sequence). CDR3 residues: CATSTELFGELFF. The CDR3 bases are TGTGCCACCAGCACCGAGCTCTTCGGGGAGCTGTTTTTT. The variable domain in full, completed from reference TRBV15 and TRBJ2-2, reads DAMVIQNPRYQVTQFGKPVTLSCSQTLNHNVMYWYQQKSSQAPKLLFHYYDKDFNNEADTPDNFQSRRPNTSFCFLDIRSPGLGDTAMYLCATSTELFGELFFGEGSRLTVL.

V usage is TRBV20-1 and J usage is TRBJ1-2; 10 bases fit TRBD1. Germline V lookup: CDR1 DFQATT, CDR2 SNEGSKA (reference sequence). The V segment lost 0 bases and the J segment 4 bases; nucleotides outside the gene matches: 2. The CDR3 is 14 amino acids. The CDR3 region has the DNA TGCAGTGCTAGAGACGACAGGGGGCTCTATGGCTACACCTTC. Translation: CSARDDRGLYGYTF.

This chain links TRBV5-4 with TRBJ2-3; D possibly corresponds to TRBD1 (5 bases). CDR1 and CDR2 from the germline V gene are SGHNT and YYREEE (reference sequence). V was cut by 1 base and J by 4 bases, with 16 bases left in between. This CDR3 spans 16 amino acids. DNA for the CDR3: TGTGCCAGCAGCTTGTTGGGGCCTTCCGGCGCAGATACGCAGTATTTT. Its translation: CASSLLGPSGADTQYF.

This rearrangement joins TRBV2 to TRBJ2-7, with D possibly matching TRBD1 (6 bases). V dropped 6 bases and J dropped 3 bases, with 9 bases sitting between them. This CDR3 has 12 residues. The germline V gene has CDR1 SNHLY and CDR2 FYNNEI. DNA for the CDR3: TGTGCCAGCAGGATGGACAGCTACGAGCAGTACTTC. It is translated as CASRMDSYEQYF.

This clonotype was detected many times. The V call is TRBV2, the J call TRBJ1-5; perhaps TRBD1 as D (5 bases). This CDR3 is 13 amino acids long. Germline CDR1 reads SNHLY; CDR2 reads FYNNEI. Between the trimmed V and J ends, which lost 6 bases and 3 bases, there was a span of 9 bases. The CDR3 here is CASRRQINQPQHF. The CDR3 DNA is TGTGCCAGCAGGCGACAGATCAATCAGCCCCAGCATTTT. The complete variable domain, with remaining parts taken from reference TRBV2 and TRBJ1-5, reads EPEVTQTPSHQVTQMGQEVILRCVPISNHLYFYWYRQILGQKVEFLVSFYNNEISEKSEIFDDQFSVERPDGSNFTLKIRSTKLEDSAMYFCASRRQINQPQHFGDGTRLSIL.

This clonotype appeared many times. The gene calls are TRBV15 and TRBJ1-2; D might be TRBD1 (6 bases). V was pared by 1 base and J by 4 bases, with 13 bases between. This CDR3 region has 15 residues. Per germline, CDR1 LNHNV and CDR2 YYDKDF (reference sequence). The CDR3 DNA follows: TGTGCCACCAGCAGAGGGGTAGGAGGGGGCTATGGCTACACCTTC. Protein product: CATSRGVGGGYGYTF.

Points on this clonotype: One junction end does not reproduce the germline sequence, and a read error may be involved. The chain uses TRBV4-3 and TRBJ2-2; D may be TRBD1 or TRBD2 (5 bases each). The V gene's germline CDR1 is LGHNA and CDR2 YSLEER. The CDR3 is made up of 19 amino acids. As DNA, the CDR3 is TGCGCCGGCAGCCAGAGGGTGATGGGGCAGCCGAGAGTCACCGGGGAGCTGTTTTTT. The encoded protein is CAGSQRVMGQPRVTGELFF.

This clonotype was observed a single time. A single base separates this from a much larger clone, so it may be a read error. The CDR3 nucleotides are TGTGCCAGCAGCCGGACAGATTACGAGCAGTTCTTC. Its translation: CASSRTDYEQFF. The genes are TRBV7-9 and TRBJ2-7; D is possibly TRBD1 (6 bases). Near its end, the DNA agrees better with TRBJ2-1, so the J call may be wrong. Per the germline V gene, CDR1 is SEHNR and CDR2 is FQNEAQ (reference sequence). This CDR3 contains 12 residues.

The V call is TRBV19, the J call TRBJ2-1; 8 nucleotides match TRBD2. With 8 bases clipped from V and 6 bases from J, the junction kept 15 bases outside the gene matches. The germline gives CDR1 LNHDA, CDR2 SQIVND (reference sequence). The CDR3 extends over 16 amino acids. CDR3 nucleotides: TGTGCCAGTCTTCCCCGGGAGGGAGAAACAATCAATGAGCAGTTCTTC. Protein: CASLPREGETINEQFF.

CDR3 in DNA: TGTGCCAGCTCACCAACTCACACCACCTACGAGCAGTACTTC. It encodes CASSPTHTTYEQYF. The V gene is TRBV18, the J gene TRBJ2-7; D call uncertain. V was shortened by 2 bases and J by 2 bases, with 10 bases between the two germline ends. Per the germline V gene, CDR1 is KGHSH and CDR2 is LQKENI. The CDR3 runs 14 residues.

This clonotype was seen only a few times. The rearrangement joins TRBV15 to TRBJ2-1; D gene uncertain. The CDR3 covers 16 residues. The germline V gene encodes CDR1 LNHNV and CDR2 YYDKDF (reference sequence). V dropped 1 base and J dropped 2 bases, with 12 bases sitting between them. The CDR3 region is CATSRGPRVPYNEQFF. CDR3 sequence (DNA): TGTGCCACCAGCAGAGGGCCTAGGGTCCCCTACAATGAGCAGTTCTTC.

The sample holds many counts of this clonotype. The rearrangement links TRBV25-1 to TRBJ2-3, with 9 bases fitting TRBD2. The V and J ends lost 6 bases and 2 bases, in that order; junction bases with no gene match: 9. Germline CDR1 reads MGHDK; CDR2 reads SYGVNS. The CDR3 runs 16 residues. The chain's CDR3 is CASSLQRGDFTDTQYF. CDR3 nucleotides: TGTGCCAGCAGCTTACAGCGGGGGGACTTCACAGATACGCAGTATTTT.

In its sample, this clonotype was seen a few times. This chain links TRBV30 with TRBJ1-5, with D hard to call. V was pared by 0 bases and J by 4 bases, with 10 bases between. The CDR3 consists of 14 residues. Germline CDR1 reads GTSNPN; CDR2 reads SVGIG (reference sequence). CDR3 sequence: CAWSVVSQNQPQHF. CDR3 coding DNA: TGTGCCTGGAGTGTGGTTTCGCAAAATCAGCCCCAGCATTTT.

Comment on this clonotype: A read error is possible here, since a much larger clone lies one base away. The chain recombines TRBV27 with TRBJ2-5, with TRBD1 matching 10 bases. The V gene's germline CDR1 is MNHEY and CDR2 SMNVEV (reference sequence). The CDR3 is 16 amino acids. DNA for the CDR3: TGTGCCAGCAGTTTCTACCGGGACAGGGGTTTGCAGACCCTGTACTTC. As protein: CASSFYRDRGLQTLYF.

The chain links TRBV7-2 to TRBJ1-6, with 8 bases identical to TRBD1. This CDR3 region has 15 residues. The junction had 7 bases not matched to a gene; V was cut back by 5 bases and J by 7 bases. From germline, CDR1 is SGHTA and CDR2 FQGNSA. DNA for the CDR3: TGTGCCAGCAGCGCGGGGACAGGTTTAAATTCACCCCTCCACTTT. Translation gives CASSAGTGLNSPLHF. Drawing the rest from reference TRBV7-2 and TRBJ1-6, the complete variable domain is GAGVSQSPSNKVTEKGKDVELRCDPISGHTALYWYRQSLGQGLEFLIYFQGNSAPDKSGLPSDRFSAERTGGSVSTLTIQRTQQEDSAVYLCASSAGTGLNSPLHFGNGTRLTVT.

This clonotype was recorded at least ten times. The chain combines TRBV11-1 with TRBJ2-1; D may be TRBD1 (6 bases). Trimming removed 5 bases at V and 10 bases at J, with 15 bases between. CDR3 length: 13 residues. Germline CDR1 is SGHAT and CDR2 is FQDESV (reference sequence). CDR3 DNA sequence: TGTGCCAGCAGCGACAATACCGGGACAGAGCAGTTCTTC. It yields the protein CASSDNTGTEQFF.

CDR3 loop: CSARPGQGYGYTF. The CDR3, as DNA: TGCAGTGCTAGACCGGGACAGGGCTATGGCTACACCTTC. The chain joins TRBV20-1 to TRBJ1-2; 9 bases map to TRBD1. Trimming removed 2 bases from V and 4 bases from J; junction bases left unmatched: 2. This CDR3 contains 13 residues. Germline V gives CDR1 DFQATT, CDR2 SNEGSKA (reference sequence).

This clonotype was seen repeatedly, ten times or more. The chain combines TRBV6-2 or TRBV6-3 with TRBJ2-6; D may be TRBD1 (6 bases). From germline, CDR1 is MNHEY and CDR2 SVGEGT. The V gene lost 6 bases and the J gene lost 1 base, with 19 bases spanning the gap. The CDR3 covers 18 residues. The CDR3 protein is CASSPRQEKGSGANVLTF. DNA for the CDR3: TGTGCCAGCAGCCCTCGACAGGAAAAAGGGTCTGGGGCCAACGTCCTGACTTTC.